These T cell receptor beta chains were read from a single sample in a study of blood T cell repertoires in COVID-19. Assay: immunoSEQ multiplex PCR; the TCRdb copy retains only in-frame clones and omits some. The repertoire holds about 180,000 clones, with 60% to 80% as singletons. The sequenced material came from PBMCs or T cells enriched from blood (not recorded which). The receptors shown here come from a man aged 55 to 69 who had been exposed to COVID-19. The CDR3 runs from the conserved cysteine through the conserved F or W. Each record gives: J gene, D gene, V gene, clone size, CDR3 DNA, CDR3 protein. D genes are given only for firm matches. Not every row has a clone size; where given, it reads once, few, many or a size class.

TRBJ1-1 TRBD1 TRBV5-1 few TGCGCCAGCAGCCCCGAGCCGACAGGGATTAACACTGAAGCTTTCTTT CASSPEPTGINTEAFF
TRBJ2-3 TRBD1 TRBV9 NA TGTGCCAGCAGCGTAGAGACAGGGGGCTTTGCAGATACGCAGTATTTT CASSVETGGFADTQYF
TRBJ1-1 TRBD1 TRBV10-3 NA TGTGCCATCAGGGATTACAGGGGGCTGGACACTGAAGCTTTCTTT CAIRDYRGLDTEAFF
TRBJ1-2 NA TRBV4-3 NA TGCGCCAGCAGCCAAGATGCACCCCCCGGGGGTGATGGCTACACCTTC CASSQDAPPGGDGYTF
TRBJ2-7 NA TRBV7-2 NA TGTGCCTGCAGCTTTGGAGGGGACGGGTTGGGCTACGAGCAGTACTTC CACSFGGDGLGYEQYF
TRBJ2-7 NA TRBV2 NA TGTGCCAGCAGAAGGACTAACCCCTACGAGCAGTACTTC CASRRTNPYEQYF
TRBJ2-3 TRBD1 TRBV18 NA TGTGCCAGCTCACCAGGCAGGGGGCTTTCAGATACGCAGTATTTT CASSPGRGLSDTQYF
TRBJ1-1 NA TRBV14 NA TGTGCCAGCAGCCCCCGCGGGTCAGAAGCTTTCTTT CASSPRGSEAFF
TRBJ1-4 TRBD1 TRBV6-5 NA TGTGCCAGCAGCCCAACCGGGACAGGGTACGAAAAACTGTTTTTT CASSPTGTGYEKLFF
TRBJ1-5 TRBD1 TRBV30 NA TGTGCCTGCGACAGGGTTGGCCAGCCCCAGCATTTT CACDRVGQPQHF
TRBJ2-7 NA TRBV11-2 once TGTGCCAGCAGCTTAGATGGGGGACGGGAGAGCGAGCAGTACTTC CASSLDGGRESEQYF
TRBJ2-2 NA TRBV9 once TGTGCCAGCAGCGTAGAGGGGGCGGGGTACACCGGGGAGCTGTTTTTT CASSVEGAGYTGELFF
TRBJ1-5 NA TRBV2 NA TGTGCCAGCAGGCCCGGAATCAGGCAGCCCCAGCATTTT CASRPGIRQPQHF
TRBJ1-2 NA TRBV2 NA TGTGCCAGCATTAAAGACGGAGGCTATGGCTACACCTTC CASIKDGGYGYTF
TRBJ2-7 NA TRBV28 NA TGTGCCAGCAGTTTCGGGGGTAAGAACGAGCAGTACTTC CASSFGGKNEQYF
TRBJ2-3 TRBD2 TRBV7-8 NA TGTGCCAGCAGCCCTGGGCCTACGGGGGGTACGCAGTATTTT CASSPGPTGGTQYF
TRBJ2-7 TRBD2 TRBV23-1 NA TGCGCCAGCAGTCAGGGACTAGCGGGATTGTACGAGCAGTACTTC CASSQGLAGLYEQYF
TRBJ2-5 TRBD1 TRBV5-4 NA TGTGCCAGCACCAGCCAGGACAGGGCAAAGGAGACCCAGTACTTC CASTSQDRAKETQYF
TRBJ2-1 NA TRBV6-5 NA TGTGCCAGCAGCTACCCGAGGGGGAACAATGAGCAGTTCTTC CASSYPRGNNEQFF
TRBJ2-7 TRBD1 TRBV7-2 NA TGTGCCAGCAGCCTAGATAAGGGACAGACCTACGAGCAGTACTTC CASSLDKGQTYEQYF
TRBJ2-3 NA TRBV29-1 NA TGCAGCTTCCTCCGACAGTTCACAGATACGCAGTATTTT CSFLRQFTDTQYF
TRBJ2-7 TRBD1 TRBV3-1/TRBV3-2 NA TGTGCCAGCAGCCGGGGGGACAGGGAGTACGAGCAGTACTTC CASSRGDREYEQYF
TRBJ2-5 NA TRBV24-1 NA TGTGCCACCCAACTTGGCAGGGCGAACGGGGAGACCCAGTACTTC CATQLGRANGETQYF
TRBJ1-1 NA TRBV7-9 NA TGTGCCAGCAGCAATACCCTCGGGTCGAACACTGAAGCTTTCTTT CASSNTLGSNTEAFF
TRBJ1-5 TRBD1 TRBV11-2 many TGTGCCAGCAGCTTAGATGGGAGACAGGGGCGCAATCAGCCCCAGCATTTT CASSLDGRQGRNQPQHF
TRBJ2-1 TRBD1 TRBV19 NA TGTGCCAGTACCCCGTGGGGGACAGGGGATAACAATGAGCAGTTCTTC CASTPWGTGDNNEQFF
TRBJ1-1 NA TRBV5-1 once TGCGCCAGCAGCTGGGAGTGGGCCGCTGAAGCTTTCTTT CASSWEWAAEAFF
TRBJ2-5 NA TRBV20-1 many TGCAGTGCTAGTAGAGGCATACAAGAGACCCAGTACTTC CSASRGIQETQYF
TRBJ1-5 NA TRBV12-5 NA TGTGCTAGTGGTTTGCCCTCACAGGATACCCTGGCAAGGGAGCCCCAGCATTTT CASGLPSQDTLAREPQHF
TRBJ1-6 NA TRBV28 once TGTGCCAGCAGTTTCCCTTCGGGGTTGTTTGGGGATAATTCACCCCTCCACTTT CASSFPSGLFGDNSPLHF
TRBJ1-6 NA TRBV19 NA TGTGCCAGTAGTTCTCACAGGAAAAGCTCCTATAATTCACCCCTCCACTTT CASSSHRKSSYNSPLHF
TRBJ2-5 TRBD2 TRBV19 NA TGTGCCAGTAGTGTAGGGACTAGGGGAGAGACCCAGTACTTC CASSVGTRGETQYF
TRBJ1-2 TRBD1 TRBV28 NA TGTGCCAGCAGTTCGGGACAGGGAAAGGCCTATGGCTACACCTTC CASSSGQGKAYGYTF
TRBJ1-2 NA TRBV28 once TGTGCCAGCAGTTCCAACAGGGACGCACCCTATGGCTACACCTTC CASSSNRDAPYGYTF
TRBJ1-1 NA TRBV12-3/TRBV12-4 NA TGTGCCAGCAGTGTTCTTGTGAACACTGAAGCTTTCTTT CASSVLVNTEAFF
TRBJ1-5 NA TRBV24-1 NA TGTGCCACCAGTGATTCCGGTGCAGGTTATAGCAATCAGCCCCAGCATTTT CATSDSGAGYSNQPQHF
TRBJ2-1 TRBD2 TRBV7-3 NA TGTGCCAGCAGCGCCGCGGGACTAGCGGGAGGTTTCTACAATGAGCAGTTCTTC CASSAAGLAGGFYNEQFF
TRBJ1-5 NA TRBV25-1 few TGTGCCAGCAGTGAAGGGGGGGGTAATCAGCCCCAGCATTTT CASSEGGGNQPQHF
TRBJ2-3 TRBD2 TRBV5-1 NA TGCGCCAGCACCGCGACTAGCGGGAGTGATACGCAGTATTTT CASTATSGSDTQYF
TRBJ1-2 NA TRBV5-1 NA TGCGCCAGCAGCTTTAGTTCCGGGACATCCTATGGCTACACCTTC CASSFSSGTSYGYTF
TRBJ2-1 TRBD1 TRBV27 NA TGTGCCAGCAGTCGGAGCCGGGACAGTTACAATGAGCAGTTCTTC CASSRSRDSYNEQFF
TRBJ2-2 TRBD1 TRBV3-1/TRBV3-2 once TGTGCCAGCAGCTATGCCCCGGGACAGGGGGCGGGCACCGGGGAGCTGTTTTTT CASSYAPGQGAGTGELFF
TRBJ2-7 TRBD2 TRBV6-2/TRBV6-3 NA TGTGCCAGCAGTTACAAAGGGAGGGGAAATGGTTACGAGCAGTACTTC CASSYKGRGNGYEQYF
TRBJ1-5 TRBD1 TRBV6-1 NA TGTGCCAGCAGTGTTGGGACAGGGGGCGCGAGCAATCAGCCCCAGCATTTT CASSVGTGGASNQPQHF
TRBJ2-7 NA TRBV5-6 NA TGTGCCAGCAGCTCGACAGCTTTCCCCTACGAGCAGTACTTC CASSSTAFPYEQYF
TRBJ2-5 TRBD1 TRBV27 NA TGTGCCAGCAGATTACAGGGGTGGGAGACCCAGTACTTC CASRLQGWETQYF
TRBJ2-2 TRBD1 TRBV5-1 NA TGCGCCAGCAGCTTGCGGACAGGGGTGACCGGGGAGCTGTTTTTT CASSLRTGVTGELFF
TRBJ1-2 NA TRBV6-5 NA TGTGCCAGCAGTTCAGTTCAGGGTAACTATGGCTACACCTTC CASSSVQGNYGYTF
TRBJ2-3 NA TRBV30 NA TGTGCCTGGAATATGAATAGCGGAAGCACAGATACGCAGTATTTT CAWNMNSGSTDTQYF
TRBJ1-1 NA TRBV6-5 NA TGTGCCAGCGGGCTCCGCGACACTGAAGCTTTCTTT CASGLRDTEAFF
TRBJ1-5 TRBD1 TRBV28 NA TGTGCCAGCAGTAGGGACAGGGGGCTGCTTCAGCCCCAGCATTTT CASSRDRGLLQPQHF
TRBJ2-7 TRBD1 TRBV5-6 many TGTGCCAGCAGCTCGACAGGGGGCTCCTACGAGCAGTACTTC CASSSTGGSYEQYF
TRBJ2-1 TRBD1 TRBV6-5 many TGTGCCAGCGGGGCAGGGGGCTCCTACAATGAGCAGTTCTTC CASGAGGSYNEQFF
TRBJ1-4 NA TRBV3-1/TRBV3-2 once TGTGCCAGCACCCAGCGACTCAATGAAAAACTGTTTTTT CASTQRLNEKLFF